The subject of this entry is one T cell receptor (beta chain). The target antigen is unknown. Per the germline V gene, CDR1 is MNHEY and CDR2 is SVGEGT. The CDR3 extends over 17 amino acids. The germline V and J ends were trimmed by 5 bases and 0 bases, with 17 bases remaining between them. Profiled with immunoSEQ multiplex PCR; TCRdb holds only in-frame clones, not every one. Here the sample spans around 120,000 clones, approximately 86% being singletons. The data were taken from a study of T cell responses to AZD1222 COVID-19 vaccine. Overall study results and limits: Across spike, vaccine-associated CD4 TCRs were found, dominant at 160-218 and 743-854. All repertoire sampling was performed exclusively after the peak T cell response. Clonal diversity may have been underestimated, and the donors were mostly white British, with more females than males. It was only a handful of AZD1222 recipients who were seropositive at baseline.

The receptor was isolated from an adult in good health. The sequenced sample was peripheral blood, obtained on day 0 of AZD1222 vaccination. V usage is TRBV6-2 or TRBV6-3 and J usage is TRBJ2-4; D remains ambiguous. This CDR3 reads CASSAYLLAAAKNIQYF. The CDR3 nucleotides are TGTGCCAGCAGTGCCTACCTCCTGGCGGCAGCCAAAAACATTCAGTACTTC.